This T cell receptor (beta chain) was identified during a study of T cell repertoires in cytomegalovirus infection. Study-wide background: Public TCR beta signatures indicated both CMV infection and matching HLA type. Findings of the study overall: Totalled public TCR beta family frequency picked out people who carried CMV plus the relevant HLA. The ex vivo response showed dominance by HLA-C-restricted CMV-specific TCR beta clonotypes.

Concerning this clonotype itself: Its antigen remains unidentified.

TCRdb passed the reads through MiXCR, listing each CDR3 protein once. The sample lists 250,000 or so distinct CDR3 sequences, approximately 9.1% occurring once. The sequence derives from a human donor in good health (CMV status not recorded). Some clones in this sample may be carry-over from other donors' samples. Sequencing used PBMCs.

The CDR3 sequence: CASSLVRANTGELFF. The CDR3 DNA reads as TGCGCCAGCAGCTTGGTACGGGCGAACACCGGGGAGCTGTTTTTT. The V gene is TRBV5-1, the J gene TRBJ2-2; unclear D gene. V lost 0 bases and J 0 bases, leaving 6 bases between the germline ends. Germline lookup yields CDR1 SGHRS and CDR2 YFSETQ. The CDR3 has 15 amino acids.